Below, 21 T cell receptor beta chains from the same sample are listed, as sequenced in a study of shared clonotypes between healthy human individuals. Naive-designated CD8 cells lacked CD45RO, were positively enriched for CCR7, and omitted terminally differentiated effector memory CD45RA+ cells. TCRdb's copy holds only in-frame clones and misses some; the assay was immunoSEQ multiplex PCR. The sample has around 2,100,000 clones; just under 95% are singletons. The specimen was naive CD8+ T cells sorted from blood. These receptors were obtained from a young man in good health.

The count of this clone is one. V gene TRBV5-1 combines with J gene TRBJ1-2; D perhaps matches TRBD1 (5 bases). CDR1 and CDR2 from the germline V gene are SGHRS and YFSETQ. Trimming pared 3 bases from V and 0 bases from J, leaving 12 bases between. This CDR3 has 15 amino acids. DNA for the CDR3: TGCGCCAGCAGCTCGGGACTGACTTCTAACTATGGCTACACCTTC. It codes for CASSSGLTSNYGYTF.

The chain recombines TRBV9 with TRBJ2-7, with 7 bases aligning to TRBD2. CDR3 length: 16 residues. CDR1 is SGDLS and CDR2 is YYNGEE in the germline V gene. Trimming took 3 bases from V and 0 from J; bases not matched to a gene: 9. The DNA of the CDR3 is TGTGCCAGCAGCGGAAAAACTAGCGACAGCTCCTACGAGCAGTACTTC. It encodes CASSGKTSDSSYEQYF.

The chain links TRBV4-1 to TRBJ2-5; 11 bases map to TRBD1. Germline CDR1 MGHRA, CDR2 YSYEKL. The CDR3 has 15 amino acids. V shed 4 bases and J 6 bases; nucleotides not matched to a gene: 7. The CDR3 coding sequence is TGCGCCAGCAGCCTAGACGGGACAGGGGGTCAGACCCAGTACTTC. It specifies CASSLDGTGGQTQYF.

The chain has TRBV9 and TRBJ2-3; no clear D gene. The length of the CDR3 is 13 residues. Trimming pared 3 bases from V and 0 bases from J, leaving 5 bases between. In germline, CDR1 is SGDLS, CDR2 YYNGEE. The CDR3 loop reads CASSEYSTDTQYF. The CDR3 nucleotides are TGTGCCAGCAGCGAATACAGCACAGATACGCAGTATTTT.

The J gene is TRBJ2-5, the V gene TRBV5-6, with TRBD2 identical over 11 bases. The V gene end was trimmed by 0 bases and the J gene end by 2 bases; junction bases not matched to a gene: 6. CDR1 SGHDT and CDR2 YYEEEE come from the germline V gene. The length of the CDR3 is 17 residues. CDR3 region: CASSLDLAGGLQETQYF. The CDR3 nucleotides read TGTGCCAGCAGCTTGGATCTAGCGGGGGGCCTACAAGAGACCCAGTACTTC.

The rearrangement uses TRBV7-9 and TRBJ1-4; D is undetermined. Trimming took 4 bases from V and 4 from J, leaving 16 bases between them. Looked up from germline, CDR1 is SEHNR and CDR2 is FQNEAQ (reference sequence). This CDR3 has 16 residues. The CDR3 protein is CASSSYVGQDNEKLFF. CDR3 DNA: TGTGCCAGCAGCTCCTACGTTGGGCAGGATAATGAAAAACTGTTTTTT.

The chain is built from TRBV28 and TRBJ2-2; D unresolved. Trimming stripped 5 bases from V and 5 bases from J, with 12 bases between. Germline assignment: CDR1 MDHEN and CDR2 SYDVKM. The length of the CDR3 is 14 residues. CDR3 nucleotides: TGTGCCAGCAGTACCTGGAGAGGTACCGGGGAGCTGTTTTTT. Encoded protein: CASSTWRGTGELFF.

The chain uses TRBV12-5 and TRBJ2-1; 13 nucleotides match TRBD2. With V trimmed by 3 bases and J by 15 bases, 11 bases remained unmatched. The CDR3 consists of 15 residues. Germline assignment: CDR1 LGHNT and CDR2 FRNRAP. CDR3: CASGFPGLAGYGVFF. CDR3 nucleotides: TGTGCTAGTGGTTTCCCGGGACTAGCGGGATACGGGGTGTTCTTC. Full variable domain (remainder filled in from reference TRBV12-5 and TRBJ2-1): DARVTQTPRHKVTEMGQEVTMRCQPILGHNTVFWYRQTMMQGLELLAYFRNRAPLDDSGMPKDRFSAEMPDATLATLKIQPSEPRDSAVYFCASGFPGLAGYGVFFGPGTRLTVL.

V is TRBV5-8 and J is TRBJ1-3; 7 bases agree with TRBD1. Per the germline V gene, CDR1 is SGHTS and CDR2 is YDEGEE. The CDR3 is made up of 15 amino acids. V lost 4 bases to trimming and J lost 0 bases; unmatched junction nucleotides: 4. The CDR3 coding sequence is TGTGCCAGCAGCCCCGGGACAGCCTCTGGAAACACCATATATTTT. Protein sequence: CASSPGTASGNTIYF.

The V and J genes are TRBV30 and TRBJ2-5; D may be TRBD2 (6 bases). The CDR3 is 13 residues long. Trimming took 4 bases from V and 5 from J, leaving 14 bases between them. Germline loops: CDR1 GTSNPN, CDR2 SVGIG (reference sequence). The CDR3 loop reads CAWTVGGGETQYF. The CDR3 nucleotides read TGTGCCTGGACGGTAGGCGGAGGGGAGACCCAGTACTTC.

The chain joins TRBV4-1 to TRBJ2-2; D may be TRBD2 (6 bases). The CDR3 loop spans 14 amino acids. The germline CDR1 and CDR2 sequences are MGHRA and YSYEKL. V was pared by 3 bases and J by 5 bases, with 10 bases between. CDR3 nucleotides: TGCGCCAGCAGCCACAGGAGGGGTACCGGGGAGCTGTTTTTT. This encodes CASSHRRGTGELFF.

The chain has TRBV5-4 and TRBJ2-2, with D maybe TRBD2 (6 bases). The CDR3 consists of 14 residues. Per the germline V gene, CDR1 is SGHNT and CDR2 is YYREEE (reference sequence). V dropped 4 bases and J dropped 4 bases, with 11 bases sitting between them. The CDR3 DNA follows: TGTGCCAGCAGCCCGGGACTCCTCACCGGGGAGCTGTTTTTT. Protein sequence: CASSPGLLTGELFF.

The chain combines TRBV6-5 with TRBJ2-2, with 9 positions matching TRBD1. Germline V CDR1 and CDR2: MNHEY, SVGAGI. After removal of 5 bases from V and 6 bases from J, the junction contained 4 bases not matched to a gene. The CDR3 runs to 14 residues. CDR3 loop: CASSNHRGPGELFF. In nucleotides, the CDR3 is TGTGCCAGCAGTAATCACAGGGGGCCCGGGGAGCTGTTTTTT.

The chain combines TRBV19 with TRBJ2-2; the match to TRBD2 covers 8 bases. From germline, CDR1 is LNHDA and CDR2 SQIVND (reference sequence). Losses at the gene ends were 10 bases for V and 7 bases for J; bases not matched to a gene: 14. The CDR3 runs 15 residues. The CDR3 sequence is CAIEGEAGGNGELFF. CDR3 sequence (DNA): TGTGCCATCGAGGGTGAGGCGGGAGGTAACGGGGAGCTGTTTTTT.

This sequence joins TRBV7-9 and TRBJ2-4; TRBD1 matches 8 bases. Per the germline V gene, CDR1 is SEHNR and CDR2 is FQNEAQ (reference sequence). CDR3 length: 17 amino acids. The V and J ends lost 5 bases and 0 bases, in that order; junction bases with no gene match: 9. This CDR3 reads CASSPAQGDLAKNIQYF. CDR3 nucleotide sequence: TGTGCCAGCAGCCCCGCACAGGGGGATCTAGCCAAAAACATTCAGTACTTC.

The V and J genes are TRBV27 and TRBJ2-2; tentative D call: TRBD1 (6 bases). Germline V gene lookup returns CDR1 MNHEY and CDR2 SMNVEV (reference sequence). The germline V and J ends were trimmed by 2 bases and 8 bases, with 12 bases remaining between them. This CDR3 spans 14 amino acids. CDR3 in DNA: TGTGCCAGCAGTTTAACAGGGTACAGTGGGGAGCTGTTTTTT. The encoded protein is CASSLTGYSGELFF.

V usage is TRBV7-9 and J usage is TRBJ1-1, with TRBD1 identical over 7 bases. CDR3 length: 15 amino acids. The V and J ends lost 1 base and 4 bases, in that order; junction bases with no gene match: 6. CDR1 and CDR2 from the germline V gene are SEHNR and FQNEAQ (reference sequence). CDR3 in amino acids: CASSLETGVVTEAFF. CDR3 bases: TGTGCCAGCAGCTTAGAAACAGGGGTTGTCACTGAAGCTTTCTTT.

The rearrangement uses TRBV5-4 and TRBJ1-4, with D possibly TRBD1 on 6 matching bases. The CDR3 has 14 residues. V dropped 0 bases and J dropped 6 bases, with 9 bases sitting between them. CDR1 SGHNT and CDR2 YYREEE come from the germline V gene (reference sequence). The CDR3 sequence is CASSLAPGDEKLFF. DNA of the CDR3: TGTGCCAGCAGCTTGGCCCCAGGGGATGAAAAACTGTTTTTT.

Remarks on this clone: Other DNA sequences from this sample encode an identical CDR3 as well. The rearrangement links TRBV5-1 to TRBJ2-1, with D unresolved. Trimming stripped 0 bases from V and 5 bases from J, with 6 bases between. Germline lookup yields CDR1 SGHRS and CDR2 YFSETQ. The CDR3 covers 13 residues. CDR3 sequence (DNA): TGCGCCAGCAGCTTGGAATCGGACAATGAGCAGTTCTTC. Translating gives CASSLESDNEQFF. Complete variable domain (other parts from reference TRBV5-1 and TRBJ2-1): KAGVTQTPRYLIKTRGQQVTLSCSPISGHRSVSWYQQTPGQGLQFLFEYFSETQRNKGNFPGRFSGRQFSNSRSEMNVSTLELGDSALYLCASSLESDNEQFFGPGTRLTVL.

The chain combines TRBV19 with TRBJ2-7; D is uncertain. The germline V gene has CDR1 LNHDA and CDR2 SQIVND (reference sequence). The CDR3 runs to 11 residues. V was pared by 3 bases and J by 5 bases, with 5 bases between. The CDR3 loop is CASSMSDEQYF. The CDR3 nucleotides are TGTGCCAGTAGTATGTCCGACGAGCAGTACTTC.

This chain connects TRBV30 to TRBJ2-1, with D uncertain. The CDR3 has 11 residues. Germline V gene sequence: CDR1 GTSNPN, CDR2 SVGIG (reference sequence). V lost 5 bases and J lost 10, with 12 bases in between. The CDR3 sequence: CAWGDVGEQFF. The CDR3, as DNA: TGTGCCTGGGGTGACGTTGGAGAGCAGTTCTTC.